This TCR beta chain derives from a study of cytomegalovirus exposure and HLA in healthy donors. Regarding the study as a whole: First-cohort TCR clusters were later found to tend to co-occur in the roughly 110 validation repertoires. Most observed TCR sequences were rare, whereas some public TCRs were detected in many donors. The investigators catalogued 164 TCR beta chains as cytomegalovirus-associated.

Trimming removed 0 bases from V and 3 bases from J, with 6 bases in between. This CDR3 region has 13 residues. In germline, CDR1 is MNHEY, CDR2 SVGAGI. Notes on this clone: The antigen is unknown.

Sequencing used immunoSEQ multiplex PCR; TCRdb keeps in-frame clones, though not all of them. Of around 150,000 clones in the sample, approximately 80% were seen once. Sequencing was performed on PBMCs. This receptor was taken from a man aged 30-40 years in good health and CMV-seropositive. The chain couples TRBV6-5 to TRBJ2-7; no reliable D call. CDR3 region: CASSYSNSYEQYF. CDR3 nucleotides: TGTGCCAGCAGTTACTCAAACAGCTACGAGCAGTACTTC.